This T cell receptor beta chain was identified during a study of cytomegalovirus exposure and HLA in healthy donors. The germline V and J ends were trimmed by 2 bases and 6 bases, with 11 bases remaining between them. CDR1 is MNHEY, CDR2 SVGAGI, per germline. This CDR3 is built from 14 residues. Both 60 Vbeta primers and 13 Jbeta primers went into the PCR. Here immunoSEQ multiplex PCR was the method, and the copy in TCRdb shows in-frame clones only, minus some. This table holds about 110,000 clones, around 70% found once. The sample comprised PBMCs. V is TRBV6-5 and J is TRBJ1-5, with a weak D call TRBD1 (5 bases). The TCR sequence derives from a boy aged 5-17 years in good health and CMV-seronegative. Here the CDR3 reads CASSYGGEGQPQHF. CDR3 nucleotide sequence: TGTGCCAGCAGTTACGGAGGGGAAGGTCAGCCCCAGCATTTT.